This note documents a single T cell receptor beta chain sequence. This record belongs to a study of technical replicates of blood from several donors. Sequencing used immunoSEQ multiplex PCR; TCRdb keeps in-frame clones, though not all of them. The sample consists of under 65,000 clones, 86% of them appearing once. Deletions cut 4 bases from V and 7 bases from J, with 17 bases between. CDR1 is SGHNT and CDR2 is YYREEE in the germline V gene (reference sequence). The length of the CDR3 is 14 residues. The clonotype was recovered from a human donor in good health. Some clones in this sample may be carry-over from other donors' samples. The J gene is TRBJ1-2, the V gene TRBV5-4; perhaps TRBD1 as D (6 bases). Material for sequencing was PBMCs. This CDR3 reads CASSGLRGGGGYTF. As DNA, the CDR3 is TGTGCCAGCAGCGGCCTTAGGGGGGGAGGTGGCTACACCTTC.